This T cell receptor (beta chain) was sequenced during a study of blood T cell repertoires in COVID-19. This CDR3 comprises 13 residues. The V end was cut by 5 bases, the J end by 5 bases, with 12 bases between. Here immunoSEQ multiplex PCR was the method, and the copy in TCRdb shows in-frame clones only, minus some. This table has under 500,000 clones, roughly 85% appearing once. This rearrangement joins TRBV12-3 or TRBV12-4 to TRBJ1-1; D is perhaps TRBD1 (5 bases). Material for sequencing was PBMCs or T cells enriched from blood (not recorded which). The receptor was derived from a woman younger than 35 with acute COVID-19. This chain's CDR3 is CASSRGVGTEAFF. The CDR3 DNA is TGTGCCAGCAGTCGGGGGGTGGGAACTGAAGCTTTCTTT.